This entry features one T cell receptor beta chain sequence. This CDR3 region has 12 residues. The germline V and J ends were trimmed by 5 bases and 5 bases, with 9 bases remaining between them. Looked up from germline, CDR1 is WSHSY and CDR2 is SAAADI. The data were taken from a study of identical twins. A single record per CDR3 protein comes from TCRdb applying MiXCR to the 5' RACE reads. The sample contains roughly 690,000 distinct CDR3 sequences, roughly 20% of which appear only once. These same data were also listed under a study on T cells expressing NK-cell markers.

The chain couples TRBV10-2 to TRBJ1-1; TRBD1 is a possible D gene (6 bases). Sequenced material: PBMCs. This receptor was obtained from a woman aged 18-35 years in good health. For the CDR3, the DNA is TGCGCCAGCAGTACAGGGAGGACTGAAGCTTTCTTT. This encodes CASSTGRTEAFF.